The 14 T cell receptor beta chains in this list originate from one sample, sequenced in a study of blood T cell repertoires in COVID-19. The data were produced by immunoSEQ multiplex PCR, yet TCRdb's version contains in-frame clones alone and is incomplete. Of a few hundred thousand clones listed, approximately 89% are singletons. Sequenced sample: peripheral blood. These receptors were obtained from a woman in her sixties with COVID-19, enrolled during active disease.

The genes are TRBV5-1 and TRBJ2-2; D perhaps matches TRBD1 (5 bases). The CDR3 is 16 residues long. V was pared by 3 bases and J by 3 bases, with 15 bases between. Per the germline V gene, CDR1 is SGHRS and CDR2 is YFSETQ. CDR3 coding DNA: TGCGCCAGCAGCTGGGGCGGTCAGGGATACACCGGGGAGCTGTTTTTT. This encodes CASSWGGQGYTGELFF.

This sequence joins TRBV4-1 and TRBJ1-5, with 8 positions matching TRBD1. Germline CDR1 is MGHRA and CDR2 is YSYEKL. V was clipped by 4 bases and J by 0 bases; unmatched bases: 14. CDR3 length: 19 residues. In DNA form, the CDR3 reads TGCGCCAGCAGCCCCAAGTGGGCAGGGGGCGTAGGTAGCAATCAGCCCCAGCATTTT. This translates into CASSPKWAGGVGSNQPQHF.

V is TRBV10-2 and J is TRBJ2-1; 10 nucleotides match TRBD2. Germline CDR1 reads WSHSY; CDR2 reads SAAADI. The CDR3 has 14 amino acids. J gave up 5 bases and V 7 bases, and 5 bases lay outside the gene matches. CDR3: CASIGLAGDNEQFF. The CDR3 DNA reads as TGCGCCAGCATCGGGCTAGCGGGGGACAATGAGCAGTTCTTC.

The gene calls are TRBV2 and TRBJ1-2; D ambiguous. The CDR3 runs 13 residues. Germline CDR1 and CDR2: SNHLY and FYNNEI. V was shortened by 6 bases and J by 0 bases, with 8 bases between the two germline ends. This CDR3 is CASSATANYGYTF. CDR3 coding DNA: TGTGCCAGCAGCGCTACGGCTAACTATGGCTACACCTTC.

This chain uses TRBV7-3 with TRBJ2-3; possibly TRBD2 for D (5 bases). Between the trimmed V and J ends, which lost 2 bases and 5 bases, there was a span of 14 bases. CDR1 is SGHTA and CDR2 is FQGTGA in the germline V gene. The CDR3 has 15 amino acids. DNA of the CDR3: TGTGCCAGCAGCTTAGGCTCGAGGGTCGGAGATACGCAGTATTTT. This codes for CASSLGSRVGDTQYF.

V gene TRBV2 combines with J gene TRBJ1-1; 7 bases map to TRBD1. The CDR3 covers 13 residues. With 4 bases clipped from V and 4 bases from J, the junction kept 3 bases outside the gene matches. The V gene's germline CDR1 is SNHLY and CDR2 FYNNEI. For the CDR3, the DNA is TGTGCCAGCAGTGGTTCAGGGGGCACTGAAGCTTTCTTT. Translation: CASSGSGGTEAFF.

This chain connects TRBV19 to TRBJ2-1; maybe TRBD1 (6 bases). V was trimmed by 3 bases and J by 4 bases, leaving 10 bases between them. From germline, CDR1 is LNHDA and CDR2 SQIVND (reference sequence). The CDR3 is 14 amino acids. The chain's CDR3 is CASSISQGYNEQFF. The CDR3 coding sequence is TGTGCCAGTAGTATCTCGCAGGGGTACAATGAGCAGTTCTTC.

The V and J genes are TRBV28 and TRBJ2-3; D not certain. This CDR3 is 13 amino acids long. Per the germline V gene, CDR1 is MDHEN and CDR2 is SYDVKM. V lost 6 bases, J lost 6 bases, and 13 bases lay in between. CDR3 bases: TGTGCCAGCAGAACAGACCCTGGGGATACGCAGTATTTT. Its protein product is CASRTDPGDTQYF.

Comment on this clone: This CDR3 is also generated by other DNA sequences in the sample. The chain couples TRBV11-2 to TRBJ2-7; D perhaps matches TRBD1 (6 bases). V was clipped by 1 base and J by 4 bases, with 8 bases between them. Per germline, CDR1 SGHAT and CDR2 FQNNGV. This CDR3 comprises 13 residues. For the CDR3, the DNA is TGTGCCAGCAGCTTAGGGACAGCATACGAGCAGTACTTC. It specifies CASSLGTAYEQYF.

This chain links TRBV18 with TRBJ1-2, with D maybe TRBD1 (6 bases). The CDR3 sequence is 14 residues long. The V end lost 2 bases, the J end lost 4 bases, and 11 bases lay between the germline ends. Germline CDR1 reads KGHSH; CDR2 reads LQKENI. DNA of the CDR3: TGTGCCAGCTCACCAAGTCAGGGGATCTATGGCTACACCTTC. Its translation: CASSPSQGIYGYTF. Using reference TRBV18 and TRBJ1-2 for the parts outside the CDR3, the full variable domain is NAGVMQNPRHLVRRRGQEARLRCSPMKGHSHVYWYRQLPEEGLKFMVYLQKENIIDESGMPKERFSAEFPKEGPSILRIQQVVRGDSAAYFCASSPSQGIYGYTFGSGTRLTVV.

V and J are TRBV11-3 and TRBJ2-5, with a tentative D call TRBD2 (5 bases). The CDR3 sequence is 12 residues long. V lost 4 bases to trimming and J lost 8 bases, with 11 bases between them. The germline V gene has CDR1 SGHNT and CDR2 YENEEA. The CDR3 nucleotides are TGTGCCAGCAGCTCCGGAGGCGGAACCCAGTACTTC. Protein product: CASSSGGGTQYF. Together with reference TRBV11-3 and TRBJ2-5, the CDR3 gives the full variable domain: EAGVVQSPRYKIIEKKQPVAFWCNPISGHNTLYWYLQNLGQGPELLIRYENEEAVDDSQLPKDRFSAERLKGVDSTLKIQPAELGDSAVYLCASSSGGGTQYFGPGTRLLVL.

The chain links TRBV29-1 to TRBJ1-4; 10 bases are a match to TRBD1. Germline lookup yields CDR1 SQVTM and CDR2 ANQGSEA. V lost 5 bases and J lost 7; bases outside the gene matches: 4. This CDR3 spans 13 amino acids. This CDR3 is CSVLGQGGEKLFF. In nucleotides, the CDR3 is TGCAGCGTTCTAGGACAGGGGGGTGAAAAACTGTTTTTT.

This clone occurred once. The chain employs TRBV30 and TRBJ2-7; TRBD1 matches at 8 bases. The germline V gene has CDR1 GTSNPN and CDR2 SVGIG (reference sequence). Trimming removed 5 bases from V and 3 bases from J; junction bases left unmatched: 9. CDR3 size: 14 residues. The DNA for the CDR3 is TGTGCCTGGGCCCCCGGGACAGGTATCTACGAGCAGTACTTC. It yields the protein CAWAPGTGIYEQYF.

The chain couples TRBV30 to TRBJ1-2; D is perhaps TRBD1 (5 bases). The V gene lost 0 bases and the J gene lost 6 bases, with 17 bases spanning the gap. Germline V gene lookup returns CDR1 GTSNPN and CDR2 SVGIG (reference sequence). This CDR3 region has 15 residues. The CDR3 DNA is TGTGCCTGGAGTGTATGGGTAGGGGACTGGGATGGCTACACCTTC. It encodes CAWSVWVGDWDGYTF.